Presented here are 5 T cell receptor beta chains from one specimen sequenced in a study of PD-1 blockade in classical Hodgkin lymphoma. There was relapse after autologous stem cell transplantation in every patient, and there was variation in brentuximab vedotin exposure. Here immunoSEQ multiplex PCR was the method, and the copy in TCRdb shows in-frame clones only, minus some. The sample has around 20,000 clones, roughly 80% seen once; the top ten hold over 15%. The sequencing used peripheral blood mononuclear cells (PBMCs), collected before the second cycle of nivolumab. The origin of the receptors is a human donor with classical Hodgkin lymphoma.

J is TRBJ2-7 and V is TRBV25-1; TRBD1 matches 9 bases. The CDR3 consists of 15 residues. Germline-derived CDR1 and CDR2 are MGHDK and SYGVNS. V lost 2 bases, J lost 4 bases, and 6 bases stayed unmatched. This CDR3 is CASSEATGGLYEQYF. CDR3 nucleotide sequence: TGTGCCAGCAGTGAAGCAACAGGGGGCCTTTACGAGCAGTACTTC.

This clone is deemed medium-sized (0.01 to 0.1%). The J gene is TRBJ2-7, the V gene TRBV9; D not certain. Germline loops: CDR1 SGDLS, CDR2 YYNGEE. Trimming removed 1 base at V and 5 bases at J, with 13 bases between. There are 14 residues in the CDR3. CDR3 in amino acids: CASSVRTDRDEQYF. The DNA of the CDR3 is TGTGCCAGCAGCGTAAGGACCGACCGGGACGAGCAGTACTTC.

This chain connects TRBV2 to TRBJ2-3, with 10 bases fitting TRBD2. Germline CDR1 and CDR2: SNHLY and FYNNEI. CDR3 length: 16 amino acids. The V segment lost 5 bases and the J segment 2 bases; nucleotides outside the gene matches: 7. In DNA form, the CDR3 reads TGTGCCAGCAGTCGATCGCTAGCGGGAGACACAGATACGCAGTATTTT. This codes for CASSRSLAGDTDTQYF.

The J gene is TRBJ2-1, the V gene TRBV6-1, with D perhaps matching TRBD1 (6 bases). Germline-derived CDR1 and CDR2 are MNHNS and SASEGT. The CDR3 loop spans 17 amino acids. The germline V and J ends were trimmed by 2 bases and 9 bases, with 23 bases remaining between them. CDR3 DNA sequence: TGTGCCAGCAGTGAACTACAGGGTCATCCCCGCTCGAGTGAGCAGTTCTTC. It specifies CASSELQGHPRSSEQFF.

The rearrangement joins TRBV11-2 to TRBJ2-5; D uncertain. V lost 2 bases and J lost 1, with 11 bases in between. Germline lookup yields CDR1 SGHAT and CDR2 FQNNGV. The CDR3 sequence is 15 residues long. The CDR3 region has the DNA TGTGCCAGCAGCTTAAATAGGGTTTCCCAAGAGACCCAGTACTTC. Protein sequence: CASSLNRVSQETQYF.